These 17 T cell receptor beta chains originate from one sample sequenced in a study of T cell responses to AZD1222 COVID-19 vaccine. TCRdb's copy holds only in-frame clones and misses some; the assay was immunoSEQ multiplex PCR. Of roughly 120,000 clones listed, about nine tenths are singletons. The sample here was peripheral blood, taken on day 0 of AZD1222 vaccination. Receptor source: an adult in good health.

The chain joins TRBV7-9 to TRBJ2-1; D remains ambiguous. This CDR3 is built from 13 residues. The germline CDR1 and CDR2 sequences are SEHNR and FQNEAQ (reference sequence). Trimming took off 1 base at V and 8 bases at J, with 9 bases between the two ends. The CDR3 spells CASSLGTVDEQFF. The CDR3 nucleotides are TGTGCCAGCAGCTTAGGCACAGTAGATGAGCAGTTCTTC.

The chain is built from TRBV19 and TRBJ2-5; 7 bases are shared with TRBD1. There are 14 residues in the CDR3. CDR1 and CDR2 from the germline V gene are LNHDA and SQIVND (reference sequence). J gave up 7 bases and V 4 bases, and 9 bases lay outside the gene matches. In DNA form, the CDR3 reads TGTGCCAGTAGTACACAGGGGTCGAGGGGGACCCAGTACTTC. It is translated as CASSTQGSRGTQYF.

This clone came up once. The CDR3, as DNA: TGTGCCAGCAGTTACTGGCCCTTTGACTACGAGCAGTACTTC. It yields the protein CASSYWPFDYEQYF. The chain combines TRBV6-5 with TRBJ2-7; the D is unclear. V lost 1 base and J lost 3, with 10 bases in between. There are 14 residues in the CDR3. CDR1 is MNHEY and CDR2 is SVGAGI in the germline V gene.

The J gene is TRBJ1-2, the V gene TRBV6-4; no clear D. The germline gives CDR1 MRHNA, CDR2 SNTAGT. The CDR3 spans 15 residues. The ends were cut back, 0 bases at V and 7 bases at J, with 15 bases in the middle. The CDR3 DNA sequence: TGTGCCAGCAGTGACTCGGGCCGCGAACTCTCTGGCTACACCTTC. Translated: CASSDSGRELSGYTF.

The chain carries TRBV6-1 and TRBJ1-2; D is ambiguous. The CDR3 spans 14 residues. Germline-derived CDR1 and CDR2 are MNHNS and SASEGT. The V gene lost 0 bases and the J gene lost 3 bases, with 8 bases spanning the gap. The CDR3 region is CASSEAWTDYGYTF. The DNA of the CDR3 is TGTGCCAGCAGTGAAGCCTGGACGGACTATGGCTACACCTTC.

This clone was seen a handful of times. The V call is TRBV7-9, the J call TRBJ2-5; D may be TRBD1 (6 bases). Germline loops: CDR1 SEHNR, CDR2 FQNEAQ (reference sequence). The CDR3 spans 16 residues. V was trimmed by 2 bases and J by 4 bases, leaving 17 bases between them. CDR3 in amino acids: CASSLYRTAGRETQYF. The CDR3 bases are TGTGCCAGCAGCTTATATCGGACAGCCGGCCGAGAGACCCAGTACTTC.

V is TRBV11-2 and J is TRBJ1-1; tentatively, D is TRBD1 (5 bases). Deletions cut 0 bases from V and 7 bases from J, with 15 bases between. This CDR3 contains 15 residues. The germline V gene has CDR1 SGHAT and CDR2 FQNNGV. DNA of the CDR3: TGTGCCAGCAGCTTAGATTCGGGGACTAGTGTTGAAGCTTTCTTT. Translating gives CASSLDSGTSVEAFF. Variable domain in full (rest from reference TRBV11-2 and TRBJ1-1): EAGVAQSPRYKIIEKRQSVAFWCNPISGHATLYWYQQILGQGPKLLIQFQNNGVVDDSQLPKDRFSAERLKGVDSTLKIQPAKLEDSAVYLCASSLDSGTSVEAFFGQGTRLTVV.

This chain joins TRBV27 and TRBJ1-2; D call uncertain. The CDR3 consists of 15 residues. Germline-derived CDR1 and CDR2 are MNHEY and SMNVEV (reference sequence). V was pared by 6 bases and J by 8 bases, with 22 bases between. The CDR3 region has the DNA TGTGCCAGCAGATCCCTCGGTGGAGGGCAGTACGGCTACACCTTC. It encodes CASRSLGGGQYGYTF.

The CDR3 sequence is CASSDDRGGEKLFF. DNA for the CDR3: TGTGCCAGCAGCGATGACAGGGGAGGTGAAAAACTGTTTTTT. V and J are TRBV7-2 and TRBJ1-4, with 8 positions matching TRBD1. After removal of 5 bases from V and 7 bases from J, the junction contained 6 bases not matched to a gene. This CDR3 spans 14 amino acids. Germline loops: CDR1 SGHTA, CDR2 FQGNSA.

This chain connects TRBV6-5 to TRBJ1-5, with 7 bases aligning to TRBD1. CDR3 length: 14 amino acids. Germline V gene lookup returns CDR1 MNHEY and CDR2 SVGAGI. The V and J ends lost 6 bases and 7 bases, in that order; junction bases with no gene match: 9. Written as DNA, the CDR3 is TGTGCCAGCAGAGATACAGGGGACGGACAGCCCCAGCATTTT. This translates into CASRDTGDGQPQHF.

The CDR3 coding sequence is TGTGCCAGCCGAGGACGGATTAGCACAGATACGCAGTATTTT. Protein product: CASRGRISTDTQYF. V and J are TRBV5-4 and TRBJ2-3; D unresolved. The CDR3 extends over 14 amino acids. Germline V CDR1 and CDR2: SGHNT, YYREEE (reference sequence). V was clipped by 7 bases and J by 0 bases, with 12 bases between them.

The chain employs TRBV5-1 and TRBJ2-1, with 7 bases fitting TRBD1. Germline trimming cut 4 bases from V and 5 bases from J; bases unmatched to any gene: 3. CDR3 length: 13 residues. Germline V gene lookup returns CDR1 SGHRS and CDR2 YFSETQ. The CDR3 DNA reads as TGCGCCAGCAGCGTACAGGGGAACAATGAGCAGTTCTTC. This sequence encodes CASSVQGNNEQFF.

V usage is TRBV3-1 (or the pseudogene TRBV3-2) and J usage is TRBJ2-3, with D hard to call. The germline V and J ends were trimmed by 1 base and 10 bases, with 12 bases remaining between them. The germline CDR1 and CDR2 sequences are LGHDT and YNNKEL (reference sequence). The CDR3 has 13 amino acids. CDR3 loop: CASSQALGAAQYF. The CDR3 nucleotides read TGTGCCAGCAGCCAAGCCCTCGGCGCGGCGCAGTATTTT.

The chain links TRBV19 to TRBJ1-5; D may be TRBD1 (6 bases). CDR1 LNHDA and CDR2 SQIVND come from the germline V gene (reference sequence). The V gene lost 5 bases and the J gene lost 5 bases, with 16 bases spanning the gap. The CDR3 totals 15 residues. CDR3: CASSALGGGDQPQHF. CDR3 DNA: TGTGCCAGTAGTGCCTTAGGGGGGGGCGATCAGCCCCAGCATTTT.

This rearrangement joins TRBV3-1 (or the pseudogene TRBV3-2) to TRBJ2-1; 7 bases are a match to TRBD2. V shed 2 bases, J shed 1 base, and the junction held 11 bases outside the gene matches. Looked up from germline, CDR1 is LGHDT and CDR2 is YNNKEL (reference sequence). The CDR3 runs to 18 residues. CDR3 loop: CASSQRSGGLVSYNEQFF. In nucleotides, the CDR3 is TGTGCCAGCAGCCAACGATCAGGAGGACTAGTGTCCTACAATGAGCAGTTCTTC.

The J gene is TRBJ1-3, the V gene TRBV5-4; D remains ambiguous. The CDR3 runs to 17 residues. Trimming removed 0 bases at V and 0 bases at J, with 13 bases between. Germline-derived CDR1 and CDR2 are SGHNT and YYREEE (reference sequence). The DNA for the CDR3 is TGTGCCAGCAGCTTGGAACCCCCAGAGCTCTCTGGAAACACCATATATTTT. As protein: CASSLEPPELSGNTIYF.

Only one count was recorded for this clone. V gene TRBV28 combines with J gene TRBJ1-1; TRBD1 is a possible D gene (5 bases). Germline loops: CDR1 MDHEN, CDR2 SYDVKM. The V and J ends lost 5 bases and 0 bases respectively, with 13 bases between them. The CDR3 runs 15 residues. The CDR3 loop is CASSGADRMNTEAFF. Here the CDR3 DNA reads TGTGCCAGCAGTGGGGCTGACAGAATGAACACTGAAGCTTTCTTT.